The 26 T cell receptor beta chains below come from one sample, sequenced in a study of Ad26.COV2.S vaccination and SARS-CoV-2 variants. As for treatment: around 19 received Ad26.COV2.S at low or high dose, single or two shots; several received placebo; per-sample allocation not given. Vaccine and placebo recipients were sampled on day 63 after the first injection. Measured with immunoSEQ multiplex PCR; TCRdb has only the in-frame clones, and not every one. The sample has about 350,000 clones; about 88% are singletons. The sample in question was peripheral blood, obtained in a trial of Ad26.COV2.S vaccine versus placebo. These receptor sequences come from a person between 18 and 65 years old who received the Ad26.COV2.S COVID-19 vaccine or a placebo.

To note about this clone: Other nucleotide sequences in the sample specify the same CDR3. The genes are TRBV18 and TRBJ2-3, with no clear D. Germline-derived CDR1 and CDR2 are KGHSH and LQKENI. Trimming stripped 1 base from V and 5 bases from J, with 4 bases between. The CDR3 is made up of 12 amino acids. CDR3 bases: TGTGCCAGCTCACCACGTGGAGATACGCAGTATTTT. Protein product: CASSPRGDTQYF.

The chain recombines TRBV18 with TRBJ2-2; D may be TRBD1 (5 bases). V was shortened by 2 bases and J by 0 bases, with 10 bases between the two germline ends. CDR3 length: 16 amino acids. Germline V gives CDR1 KGHSH, CDR2 LQKENI. Written as DNA, the CDR3 is TGTGCCAGCTCACCAACTGCAGGGTCGAACACCGGGGAGCTGTTTTTT. It encodes CASSPTAGSNTGELFF.

V is TRBV6-1 and J is TRBJ1-1; weak D call: TRBD1 (6 bases). Germline V gives CDR1 MNHNS, CDR2 SASEGT. The CDR3 spans 15 residues. V shed 3 bases and J shed 3 bases, with 14 bases lying between them. CDR3 nucleotides: TGTGCCAGCAGTGAGGGGGGCTTGGGGGACACTGAAGCTTTCTTT. This sequence encodes CASSEGGLGDTEAFF.

This chain connects TRBV2 to TRBJ2-7; no definite D call. This CDR3 comprises 14 residues. Germline V gene lookup returns CDR1 SNHLY and CDR2 FYNNEI. The germline V and J ends were trimmed by 1 base and 1 base, with 8 bases remaining between them. The DNA for the CDR3 is TGTGCCAGCAGTGAAGGGAACCGGTCCTACGAGCAGTACTTC. This gives the protein CASSEGNRSYEQYF.

The V gene is TRBV4-1, the J gene TRBJ1-5; TRBD1 agrees at 8 bases. This CDR3 contains 14 residues. The J segment lost 7 bases and the V segment lost 6 bases, leaving 8 bases of the junction unmatched. The germline V gene has CDR1 MGHRA and CDR2 YSYEKL. The CDR3 nucleotides read TGCGCCAGCAGTCCCCTCCAGGGGGCCCAGCCCCAGCATTTT. This gives the protein CASSPLQGAQPQHF.

The chain employs TRBV13 and TRBJ2-5, with D maybe TRBD2 (6 bases). The CDR3 has 16 residues. Trimming cost V 4 bases and J 3 bases, with 18 bases left between them. Germline V gene lookup returns CDR1 PRHDT and CDR2 FYEKMQ (reference sequence). The CDR3 DNA reads as TGTGCCAGCAGCTCCACTGCCGGGACGGGGGAAGAGACCCAGTACTTC. Its protein is CASSSTAGTGEETQYF.

The V and J genes are TRBV19 and TRBJ2-7; 10 positions agree with TRBD1. The J segment lost 3 bases and the V segment lost 6 bases, leaving 11 bases of the junction unmatched. CDR1 is LNHDA and CDR2 is SQIVND in the germline V gene (reference sequence). The CDR3 consists of 16 residues. CDR3 amino acids: CASRPNSDRGRYEQYF. CDR3 nucleotide sequence: TGTGCCAGTAGACCAAATTCTGACAGGGGGCGCTACGAGCAGTACTTC.

The V gene is TRBV3-1 (or the pseudogene TRBV3-2), the J gene TRBJ2-1, with TRBD1 matching over 12 bases. The germline gives CDR1 LGHDT, CDR2 YNNKEL (reference sequence). After removal of 4 bases from V and 8 bases from J, the junction contained 9 bases not matched to a gene. This CDR3 has 16 residues. CDR3 nucleotide sequence: TGTGCCAGCAGCCTACGGGACAGGGGGCGTATCTATGAGCAGTTCTTC. It translates to CASSLRDRGRIYEQFF.

The chain couples TRBV19 to TRBJ1-4; 7 bases match TRBD1. This CDR3 has 14 residues. Germline CDR1 and CDR2: LNHDA and SQIVND (reference sequence). V shed 10 bases, J shed 5 bases, and the junction held 10 bases outside the gene matches. CDR3 in amino acids: CATLRTGVNEKLFF. The CDR3 DNA follows: TGTGCCACCCTTAGGACAGGAGTGAATGAAAAACTGTTTTTT.

The rearrangement uses TRBV9 and TRBJ2-2; D unclear. This CDR3 region has 13 residues. Germline V gives CDR1 SGDLS, CDR2 YYNGEE. Trimming left V 4 bases short and J 0 bases short, with 4 bases between. The DNA for the CDR3 is TGTGCCAGCAGCCAAACGAACACCGGGGAGCTGTTTTTT. Its protein is CASSQTNTGELFF.

The rearrangement joins TRBV18 to TRBJ2-5; D not certain. With 0 bases removed from V and 5 bases from J, the gap between germline ends came to 10 bases. The CDR3 extends over 14 amino acids. CDR1 and CDR2 from the germline V gene are KGHSH and LQKENI. The DNA of the CDR3 is TGTGCCAGCTCACCACCAGGGCACCTTGAGACCCAGTACTTC. This translates into CASSPPGHLETQYF.

The chain is built from TRBV6-5 and TRBJ2-7, with TRBD2 identical over 9 bases. Germline V gives CDR1 MNHEY, CDR2 SVGAGI. With V trimmed by 6 bases and J by 3 bases, 9 bases remained unmatched. There are 15 residues in the CDR3. CDR3 sequence reads: CASSPGTSPRYEQYF. CDR3 nucleotide sequence: TGTGCCAGCAGCCCCGGGACTAGCCCGCGCTACGAGCAGTACTTC.

V and J are TRBV7-9 and TRBJ2-7, with 7 bases that match TRBD2. Germline CDR1 is SEHNR and CDR2 is FQNEAQ (reference sequence). The CDR3 is made up of 17 amino acids. J was trimmed by 0 bases and V by 0 bases; bases with no gene match: 8. Written as DNA, the CDR3 is TGTGCCAGCAGCTTAGCACCCGCTAGCGGACCCTCCTACGAGCAGTACTTC. Protein product: CASSLAPASGPSYEQYF.

The chain uses TRBV2 and TRBJ2-2; the D is unclear. Per the germline V gene, CDR1 is SNHLY and CDR2 is FYNNEI. This CDR3 has 13 amino acids. V lost 6 bases, J lost 6 bases, and 11 bases lay in between. The CDR3 DNA follows: TGTGCCAGCAGCCCAGCGTTCTCCGGGGAGCTGTTTTTT. Residues: CASSPAFSGELFF. Drawing the rest from reference TRBV2 and TRBJ2-2, the complete variable domain is EPEVTQTPSHQVTQMGQEVILRCVPISNHLYFYWYRQILGQKVEFLVSFYNNEISEKSEIFDDQFSVERPDGSNFTLKIRSTKLEDSAMYFCASSPAFSGELFFGEGSRLTVL.

This clone is a singleton in its sample. Written as DNA, the CDR3 is TGTGCCAGCAGTTACGCGGGGACCGCCTTTCAGCGAGATGGAAACACCATATATTTT. Translating gives CASSYAGTAFQRDGNTIYF. The chain links TRBV6-2 or TRBV6-3 to TRBJ1-3; maybe TRBD1 (5 bases). Germline V lookup: CDR1 MNHEY, CDR2 SVGEGT. The ends were cut back, 2 bases at V and 3 bases at J, with 23 bases in the middle. The CDR3 is 19 residues long.

The chain combines TRBV5-6 with TRBJ1-2; possibly TRBD1 for D (5 bases). Trimming removed 1 base at V and 4 bases at J, with 14 bases between. Germline CDR1 SGHDT, CDR2 YYEEEE. The CDR3 is 15 residues long. Here the CDR3 DNA reads TGTGCCAGCAGCTTGTGGGGCCTTCTTTCCTATGGCTACACCTTC. It is translated as CASSLWGLLSYGYTF.

The rearrangement uses TRBV19 and TRBJ2-3; TRBD2 agrees at 12 bases. CDR3 length: 17 amino acids. Germline V gene sequence: CDR1 LNHDA, CDR2 SQIVND (reference sequence). V dropped 3 bases and J dropped 3; count of bases not matched to a gene: 7. CDR3 in DNA: TGTGCCAGTAGTATTAGTGCTAGCGGGAGGGTAACAGATACGCAGTATTTT. Protein sequence: CASSISASGRVTDTQYF.

The chain carries TRBV11-2 and TRBJ2-5, with D uncertain. Germline CDR1 is SGHAT and CDR2 is FQNNGV. The CDR3 is made up of 13 amino acids. V gave up 5 bases and J gave up 2 bases, with 9 bases separating them. CDR3 residues: CASSRVTQETQYF. In DNA, the CDR3 is TGTGCCAGCAGCAGAGTGACACAAGAGACCCAGTACTTC.

This clone was detected only once. CDR3 coding DNA: TGTGCCAGCAGCTTACTAGGGCTCCTCTCCTACGAGCAGTACTTC. Translation: CASSLLGLLSYEQYF. This chain connects TRBV7-8 to TRBJ2-7, with unresolved D. This CDR3 contains 15 residues. Germline CDR1 reads SGHVS; CDR2 reads FQNEAQ. V dropped 2 bases and J dropped 0 bases, with 11 bases sitting between them. The complete variable domain, with remaining parts taken from reference TRBV7-8 and TRBJ2-7, reads GAGVSQSPRYKVAKRGQDVALRCDPISGHVSLFWYQQALGQGPEFLTYFQNEAQLDKSGLPSDRFFAERPEGSVSTLKIQRTQQEDSAVYLCASSLLGLLSYEQYFGPGTRLTVT.

The chain couples TRBV5-1 to TRBJ1-1; D is possibly TRBD1 (6 bases). The CDR3 runs 14 residues. Germline loops: CDR1 SGHRS, CDR2 YFSETQ. The V end was cut by 4 bases, the J end by 5 bases, with 15 bases between. In nucleotides, the CDR3 is TGCGCCAGCAGCGACCATCGACAGGTAACTGAAGCTTTCTTT. Its translation is CASSDHRQVTEAFF.

The gene calls are TRBV5-5 and TRBJ1-2, with 10 bases aligning to TRBD1. CDR1 SGHKS and CDR2 YYEKEE come from the germline V gene (reference sequence). This CDR3 has 17 residues. Losses at the gene ends were 4 bases for V and 3 bases for J; bases not matched to a gene: 12. CDR3 sequence reads: CASSGVRDRGMDYGYTF. The CDR3 bases are TGTGCCAGCAGCGGAGTCCGGGACAGGGGAATGGACTATGGCTACACCTTC.

The chain carries TRBV5-3 and TRBJ2-2; 8 bases are shared with TRBD1. Being an ORF, TRBV5-3 has a function that is uncertain. This CDR3 is 23 amino acids long. The V segment lost 3 bases and the J segment 9 bases; nucleotides outside the gene matches: 34. CDR3 loop: CARSSRGERCVNIVGTGVRELFF. CDR3 DNA: TGTGCCAGAAGCTCGCGGGGTGAGAGGTGTGTTAACATTGTGGGGACAGGTGTGAGGGAGCTGTTTTTT.

The V call is TRBV6-5, the J call TRBJ1-5, with TRBD1 identical over 8 bases. The CDR3 is 14 residues long. Looked up from germline, CDR1 is MNHEY and CDR2 is SVGAGI. The J segment lost 4 bases and the V segment lost 6 bases, leaving 5 bases of the junction unmatched. CDR3 DNA sequence: TGTGCCAGCAGACGAACAGGGGGGAATCAGCCCCAGCATTTT. Translation gives CASRRTGGNQPQHF.

CDR3 nucleotides: TGTGCCAGCAGCCGAGTCAGATCTAGCGGGGGGGAGGATACGCAGTATTTT. Its translation is CASSRVRSSGGEDTQYF. The genes are TRBV3-1 (or the pseudogene TRBV3-2) and TRBJ2-3, with 12 bases fitting TRBD2. This CDR3 region has 17 residues. Germline CDR1 LGHDT, CDR2 YNNKEL (reference sequence). V gave up 4 bases and J gave up 6 bases; unmatched junction bases: 11.

The J gene is TRBJ2-7, the V gene TRBV7-9, with TRBD1 matching over 7 bases. Germline V gene sequence: CDR1 SEHNR, CDR2 FQNEAQ (reference sequence). Trimming removed 6 bases from V and 0 bases from J; junction bases left unmatched: 2. The CDR3 contains 13 residues. CDR3 in DNA: TGTGCCAGCAGAGGGGACAGCTCCTACGAGCAGTACTTC. Encoded protein: CASRGDSSYEQYF.

V usage is TRBV29-1 and J usage is TRBJ2-3; TRBD2 aligns across 7 bases. Unmatched junction bases numbered 7, after V lost 2 bases and J lost 5 bases. The CDR3 consists of 14 residues. CDR1 SQVTM and CDR2 ANQGSEA come from the germline V gene. In nucleotides, the CDR3 is TGCAGCGTTGAACCTTATTCTAGCGGAGATACGCAGTATTTT. Protein: CSVEPYSSGDTQYF.